The clone carrying this T cell receptor (beta chain) was observed at least ten times. The sample is drawn from a study of regulatory T cells in long-lasting Graves disease. Study as a whole: For a period under 3 months, newly diagnosed Graves' patients had taken antithyroid drugs.

CDR3 length equals 14 residues. Germline-derived CDR1 and CDR2 are SGHVS and FNYEAQ. The germline V and J ends were trimmed by 1 base and 4 bases, with 8 bases remaining between them. HTBI primers from iRepertoire and Arm-PCR of CDR3 regions yielded the TCR beta libraries. TCRdb used MiXCR to reprocess the multiplex PCR reads, holding one entry per CDR3 protein. Seen here are around 480,000 distinct CDR3 sequences, about 15% observed once, and the top ten hold around 25%. Time point defined: newly diagnosed GD, antithyroid drugs for less than 3 months. PBMCs provided the RNA from which the TCR library was made. The patient group derived from an endocrinology department in Xi'an, China. These data also featured in a second study, about T cells in Graves' hyperthyroidism and ophthalmopathy.

Sample: peripheral blood mononuclear cells (PBMCs), taken at new diagnosis, from a patient treated with antithyroid drugs. The receptor was derived from a middle-aged woman with Graves disease. The chain is built from TRBV7-6 and TRBJ2-1; D not certain. The CDR3 protein is CASSLGDFYNEQFF. Here the CDR3 DNA reads TGTGCCAGCAGCTTAGGTGATTTTTACAATGAGCAGTTCTTC.